Presented here are 19 T cell receptor beta chains from one specimen sequenced in a study of T cell repertoires in cytomegalovirus infection. TCRdb re-called the reads with MiXCR, one entry per CDR3 protein. Of hundreds of thousands of distinct CDR3 sequences listed, roughly 36% were seen once; the top ten hold 2.8%. Sequences were obtained from PBMCs. The receptors originated from a human donor in good health (CMV status not recorded). Some clones in this sample may be carry-over from other donors' samples.

In DNA form, the CDR3 reads TGTGCCAGCAGTTCTCGGGGTCTGGGGTGTTACGAGCAGTACTTC. Translation: CASSSRGLGCYEQYF. This chain joins TRBV6-1 and TRBJ2-7, with D possibly being TRBD2 (5 bases). Germline assignment: CDR1 MNHNS and CDR2 SASEGT. V was cut by 5 bases and J by 4 bases, with 18 bases left in between. The CDR3 covers 15 residues.

This clonotype was picked up a small number of times. The CDR3 sequence is CASSDHGTDTQYF. CDR3 bases: TGTGCCAGCAGTGATCACGGCACAGATACGCAGTATTTT. The chain recombines TRBV6-4 with TRBJ2-3; D is ambiguous. Germline values: CDR1 MRHNA, CDR2 SNTAGT. Trimming cost V 3 bases and J 1 base, with 5 bases left between them. The CDR3 has 13 amino acids.

This clonotype was seen a few times. V usage is TRBV5-5 and J usage is TRBJ1-1; D is uncertain. In germline, CDR1 is SGHKS, CDR2 YYEKEE (reference sequence). The ends were cut back, 1 base at V and 4 bases at J, with 17 bases in the middle. This CDR3 has 16 amino acids. The CDR3 nucleotides read TGTGCCAGCAGCTTGTCGTTAGAAGGCGTAGGCACTGAAGCTTTCTTT. Encoded protein: CASSLSLEGVGTEAFF.

This clonotype has a single count. This may arise from a read error, as a much more abundant clone is one base away. This chain uses TRBV5-5 with TRBJ2-4; the D is unclear. Germline CDR1 reads SGHKS; CDR2 reads YYEKEE (reference sequence). This CDR3 region has 15 residues. Trimming stripped 1 base from V and 0 bases from J, with 8 bases between. This CDR3 reads CASSLSRTAKNIQYF. CDR3 nucleotide sequence: TGTGCCAGCAGCTTGAGTCGGACAGCCAAAAACATTCAGTACTTC.

The J gene is TRBJ1-2, the V gene TRBV28, with 9 bases fitting TRBD1. CDR1 MDHEN and CDR2 SYDVKM come from the germline V gene. V lost 6 bases and J lost 5; bases outside the gene matches: 10. The length of the CDR3 is 15 residues. The CDR3 region is CASRPTGTGRYGYTF. For the CDR3, the DNA is TGTGCCAGCAGACCGACCGGGACAGGGAGGTATGGCTACACCTTC.

This clonotype is a singleton in its sample. The V call is TRBV11-1, the J call TRBJ2-3; 8 bases are shared with TRBD2. The CDR3 length is 15 residues. The V segment lost 2 bases and the J segment 4 bases; nucleotides outside the gene matches: 5. In germline, CDR1 is SGHAT, CDR2 FQDESV (reference sequence). The CDR3 spells CASSLYSGRSDTQYF. The CDR3 bases are TGTGCCAGCAGCTTATACAGCGGGAGATCAGATACGCAGTATTTT. Looking up the rest from reference TRBV11-1 and TRBJ2-3 gives the full variable domain: EAEVAQSPRYKITEKSQAVAFWCDPISGHATLYWYRQILGQGPELLVQFQDESVVDDSQLPKDRFSAERLKGVDSTLKIQPAELGDSAMYLCASSLYSGRSDTQYFGPGTRLTVL.

The chain employs TRBV28 and TRBJ1-6; no firm D call. The CDR3 covers 15 residues. Germline CDR1 MDHEN, CDR2 SYDVKM. The ends were cut back, 1 base at V and 4 bases at J, with 8 bases in the middle. CDR3 sequence reads: CASSLSISYNSPLHF. CDR3 nucleotides: TGTGCCAGCAGTTTATCTATTTCGTATAATTCACCCCTCCACTTT.

This clonotype was detected a few times. The V and J genes are TRBV19 and TRBJ2-1; a weak D match, TRBD2 (5 bases). The CDR3 sequence is 17 residues long. Germline CDR1 and CDR2: LNHDA and SQIVND (reference sequence). V shed 1 base and J shed 2 bases, with 15 bases lying between them. CDR3 sequence reads: CASSIVLKAAAYNEQFF. In DNA form, the CDR3 reads TGTGCCAGTAGTATAGTATTGAAAGCGGCCGCCTACAATGAGCAGTTCTTC.

This clonotype was seen just once. This chain connects TRBV7-8 to TRBJ2-1; the D gene is possibly TRBD2 (7 bases). Germline CDR1 reads SGHVS; CDR2 reads FQNEAQ. The V and J ends lost 0 bases and 3 bases respectively, with 15 bases between them. The CDR3 runs 17 residues. The CDR3 loop reads CASSLAGGESYYNEQFF. CDR3 DNA sequence: TGTGCCAGCAGCTTAGCAGGGGGGGAGTCCTACTACAATGAGCAGTTCTTC.

This clonotype was seen a few times. V is TRBV29-1 and J is TRBJ1-2; possibly TRBD1 for D (5 bases). V was trimmed by 7 bases and J by 8 bases, leaving 14 bases between them. The V gene's germline CDR1 is SQVTM and CDR2 ANQGSEA. CDR3 length: 11 amino acids. CDR3 loop: CSAEGQGGYTF. DNA of the CDR3: TGCAGCGCCGAGGGGCAGGGAGGCTACACCTTC.

This clonotype occurred a few times. This chain connects TRBV27 to TRBJ2-5; the match to TRBD2 covers 12 bases. Per germline, CDR1 MNHEY and CDR2 SMNVEV (reference sequence). The V gene end was trimmed by 5 bases and the J gene end by 4 bases; junction bases not matched to a gene: 8. CDR3 length: 16 amino acids. CDR3 DNA: TGTGCCAGCAGTCCTAGACTAGCGGGAGAAGGAGAGACCCAGTACTTC. It yields the protein CASSPRLAGEGETQYF.

V gene TRBV12-3 or TRBV12-4 combines with J gene TRBJ1-2, with D perhaps matching TRBD1 (6 bases). Trimming removed 5 bases at V and 0 bases at J, with 16 bases between. The length of the CDR3 is 16 residues. CDR3 sequence: CASSGDTGFPNYGYTF. CDR3 DNA: TGTGCCAGCAGTGGGGACACAGGTTTCCCTAACTATGGCTACACCTTC.

CDR3 amino acids: CASQRDTQYF. As DNA, the CDR3 is TGTGCCAGCCAGAGAGATACGCAGTATTTT. The V gene is TRBV28, the J gene TRBJ2-3; D unclear. Germline V lookup: CDR1 MDHEN, CDR2 SYDVKM. CDR3 length: 10 residues. Between the trimmed V and J ends, which lost 8 bases and 5 bases, there was a span of 5 bases.

The chain links TRBV5-1 to TRBJ1-1; no clear D. Germline CDR1 SGHRS, CDR2 YFSETQ. This CDR3 spans 14 amino acids. V was clipped by 6 bases and J by 0 bases, with 12 bases between them. CDR3 sequence: CASNQVGMNTEAFF. CDR3 in DNA: TGCGCCAGCAACCAAGTGGGCATGAACACTGAAGCTTTCTTT.

This chain uses TRBV20-1 with TRBJ2-7; D is tentatively TRBD1 or TRBD2 (5 bases each). The CDR3 totals 16 residues. Germline V gives CDR1 DFQATT, CDR2 SNEGSKA (reference sequence). The V end lost 8 bases, the J end lost 0 bases, and 23 bases lay between the germline ends. The CDR3 DNA follows: TGCAGTTCCCGACTCTGGGGGTCCCCTGACTCCTACGAGCAGTACTTC. It is translated as CSSRLWGSPDSYEQYF.

Comment on this clonotype: Germline and junction disagree at one end, which may indicate a read error. The genes are TRBV5-3 and TRBJ1-6, with D possibly matching TRBD1 (5 bases). TRBV5-3 is an open reading frame, and its role is uncertain. CDR3 length: 15 amino acids. The CDR3 reads CASSLGIGTASPLHF. The CDR3 region has the DNA TGTGCCAGCAGCTTGGGTATAGGGACTGCTTCACCCCTCCACTTT.

The chain uses TRBV4-1 and TRBJ1-3; 7 bases match TRBD1. Germline V lookup: CDR1 MGHRA, CDR2 YSYEKL. The CDR3 is made up of 19 amino acids. Trimming at V came to 0 bases and at J to 2 bases, leaving 13 bases not matched to a gene. CDR3: CASSQDTLFGTATGNTIYF. In DNA form, the CDR3 reads TGCGCCAGCAGCCAAGATACCTTATTCGGGACAGCTACTGGAAACACCATATATTTT.

The chain has TRBV10-3 and TRBJ2-7, with D uncertain. Germline-derived CDR1 and CDR2 are ENHRY and SYGVKD. Trimming took off 0 bases at V and 4 bases at J, with 10 bases between the two ends. The CDR3 consists of 14 residues. CDR3 DNA: TGTGCCATCAGTGAGTCTGAGTCCCCATACGAGCAGTACTTC. It translates to CAISESESPYEQYF.

The chain couples TRBV5-5 to TRBJ1-1; D is possibly TRBD1 (6 bases). This CDR3 comprises 15 residues. Trimming shortened V by 0 bases and J by 0 bases, and 9 bases separated the two germline ends. CDR1 and CDR2 from the germline V gene are SGHKS and YYEKEE (reference sequence). CDR3 loop: CASSLEDRLNTEAFF. In DNA, the CDR3 is TGTGCCAGCAGCTTGGAAGACAGGCTGAACACTGAAGCTTTCTTT.